The present T cell receptor (beta chain) was sequenced within a study of T cell repertoires in cytomegalovirus infection. Study as a whole: Public TCR beta signature analysis indicated the presence of both CMV infection and matching HLA type. Study-wide results and limits: Cumulative frequency (of public TCR beta family members) identified carriers of CMV plus the relevant HLA.

Trimming took 4 bases from V and 2 from J; bases not matched to a gene: 8. The CDR3 totals 16 residues. Germline CDR1 is LGHDT and CDR2 is YNNKEL (reference sequence). TCRdb processed the reads anew with MiXCR; each CDR3 protein has one entry. The sample shows about 920,000 distinct CDR3 sequences, roughly 31% of them seen only once. Notes on this clonotype: Antigen: not known.

V is TRBV3-1 and J is TRBJ2-1, with TRBD2 matching 7 bases. The specimen was cultured CD8+ T cells from PBMCs, collected from culture after CMV antigen stimulation. This receptor was obtained from a human donor in good health (CMV status not recorded). Some clones in this sample may be carry-over from other donors' samples. For the CDR3, the DNA is TGTGCCAGCAGCCTCTCCGCGGGGGACCCCTACAATGAGCAGTTCTTC. Translation gives CASSLSAGDPYNEQFF.